This is a list of T cell receptor beta chains from one sample in a study of control samples from healthy donors and cancer patients. Assay used: immunoSEQ multiplex PCR; TCRdb lists only in-frame clones, some missing. The sample yields under 80,000 clones, less than 95% seen once. The source material was blood. The receptors come from a woman aged 25 to 45 in good health. Each CDR3 is given with its conserved first and last residue. The order of the fields is CDR3 protein, V gene.

CDR3 protein: CASSQRRNTEAFF
V gene: TRBV2

CDR3 protein: CAWSFFRTSGGVTETQYF
V gene: TRBV30

CDR3 protein: CASSLNHPGYGYTF
V gene: TRBV28

CDR3 protein: CSVLGKDLQETQYF
V gene: TRBV29-1

CDR3 protein: CASSPDRGATEAFF
V gene: TRBV18

CDR3 protein: CASTRDGLYEQYF
V gene: TRBV5-4

CDR3 protein: CASSPGEWGGGANVLTF
V gene: TRBV5-1

CDR3 protein: CAWSQGGVYGYTF
V gene: TRBV30

CDR3 protein: CASRKTGNNYGYTF
V gene: TRBV6-5

CDR3 protein: CASTLTGNQPQHF
V gene: TRBV12-3/TRBV12-4